A selection of T cell receptor beta chains follows, all from one sample in a study of beta chain features in type 1 diabetes. This table comes from immunoSEQ multiplex PCR, and its TCRdb copy is limited to in-frame clones, with some not included. The sample records roughly 240,000 clones, under 70% being singletons. The sample consisted of naive CD4+ T cells from blood. The receptor set was obtained from a man under 40 in good health. The CDR3 runs from the conserved cysteine through the conserved F or W. Each record gives: clone size, CDR3 length, V gene, J gene, D gene, CDR3 protein, CDR3 DNA. D genes are given only for firm matches. The listing skips clone size in some rows; elsewhere it reads once, few, many or a size class.

abundance: few; len: 13; v_gene: TRBV29-1; j_gene: TRBJ2-5; d_gene: NA; CDR3aa: CSVHGERRETQYF; CDR3nt: TGCAGCGTCCACGGCGAGAGGCGGGAGACCCAGTACTTC
abundance: NA; len: 17; v_gene: TRBV15; j_gene: TRBJ2-5; d_gene: TRBD2; CDR3aa: CATSRDRGTSNGETQYF; CDR3nt: TGTGCCACCAGCAGAGATCGAGGGACTAGCAATGGAGAGACCCAGTACTTC
abundance: NA; len: 15; v_gene: TRBV7-2; j_gene: TRBJ2-1; d_gene: TRBD2; CDR3aa: CASSNGLAYYNEQFF; CDR3nt: TGTGCCAGCAGCAACGGACTAGCGTACTACAATGAGCAGTTCTTC
abundance: NA; len: 12; v_gene: TRBV30; j_gene: TRBJ2-3; d_gene: TRBD2; CDR3aa: CAWSTGGDTQYF; CDR3nt: TGTGCCTGGAGTACGGGGGGAGATACGCAGTATTTT
abundance: once; len: 14; v_gene: TRBV9; j_gene: TRBJ2-5; d_gene: NA; CDR3aa: CASSVAGGTETQYF; CDR3nt: TGTGCCAGCAGCGTAGCTGGGGGTACGGAGACCCAGTACTTC
abundance: few; len: 13; v_gene: TRBV30; j_gene: TRBJ2-7; d_gene: NA; CDR3aa: CAWRRTATNEQYF; CDR3nt: TGTGCCTGGCGGCGGACAGCTACAAACGAGCAGTACTTC
abundance: NA; len: 14; v_gene: TRBV12-5; j_gene: TRBJ1-1; d_gene: NA; CDR3aa: CASGLDSRTTEAFF; CDR3nt: TGTGCTAGTGGTTTGGACTCCCGGACCACTGAAGCTTTCTTT
abundance: NA; len: 15; v_gene: TRBV6-1; j_gene: TRBJ2-1; d_gene: NA; CDR3aa: CASREGPTIYNEQFF; CDR3nt: TGTGCCAGCAGGGAGGGACCGACGATCTACAATGAGCAGTTCTTC
abundance: NA; len: 15; v_gene: TRBV7-2; j_gene: TRBJ2-6; d_gene: NA; CDR3aa: CASSLGQVGANVLTF; CDR3nt: TGTGCCAGCAGCTTAGGACAGGTGGGGGCCAACGTCCTGACTTTC
abundance: NA; len: 11; v_gene: TRBV20-1; j_gene: TRBJ2-1; d_gene: NA; CDR3aa: CSAEQGGHKFF; CDR3nt: TGCAGTGCGGAGCAGGGAGGTCATAAGTTCTTC
abundance: once; len: 16; v_gene: TRBV10-3; j_gene: TRBJ2-4; d_gene: NA; CDR3aa: CAISANRALAKNIQYF; CDR3nt: TGTGCCATCAGTGCCAACAGGGCACTAGCCAAAAACATTCAGTACTTC
abundance: NA; len: 15; v_gene: TRBV18; j_gene: TRBJ1-1; d_gene: TRBD1; CDR3aa: CASSALQGRGTEAFF; CDR3nt: TGTGCCAGCTCAGCGCTACAGGGGAGGGGCACTGAAGCTTTCTTT
abundance: NA; len: 16; v_gene: TRBV2; j_gene: TRBJ2-3; d_gene: TRBD1; CDR3aa: CASKPGQGISTDTQYF; CDR3nt: TGTGCCAGCAAACCGGGACAGGGAATCAGCACAGATACGCAGTATTTT
abundance: NA; len: 13; v_gene: TRBV6-6; j_gene: TRBJ2-1; d_gene: NA; CDR3aa: CASSYSTANEQFF; CDR3nt: TGTGCCAGCAGTTACTCGACCGCCAATGAGCAGTTCTTC
abundance: NA; len: 11; v_gene: TRBV2; j_gene: TRBJ2-7; d_gene: NA; CDR3aa: CASSTGYEQYF; CDR3nt: TGTGCCAGCAGTACAGGTTACGAGCAGTACTTC